Listed here are 23 T cell receptor beta chains from one sample, sequenced in a study of blood T cell repertoires in COVID-19. Sequencing used immunoSEQ multiplex PCR; TCRdb keeps in-frame clones, though not all of them. The table shows 250,000 to 300,000 clones, with around nine tenths occurring only once. The sequenced material came from peripheral blood. These receptors were taken from a man aged 50-59 years with acute or convalescent COVID-19.

V is TRBV3-1 (or the pseudogene TRBV3-2) and J is TRBJ2-7, with D tentatively TRBD2 (5 bases). This CDR3 region has 13 residues. Germline-derived CDR1 and CDR2 are LGHDT and YNNKEL (reference sequence). V lost 4 bases, J lost 2 bases, and 9 bases lay in between. DNA of the CDR3: TGTGCCAGCAGCCCCGGACTTCCCTACGAGCAGTACTTC. Residues: CASSPGLPYEQYF.

This clone was seen a handful of times. This chain joins TRBV28 and TRBJ1-1; no clear D gene. Trimming shortened V by 5 bases and J by 5 bases, and 15 bases separated the two germline ends. The CDR3 consists of 14 residues. The V gene's germline CDR1 is MDHEN and CDR2 SYDVKM. The CDR3 DNA reads TGTGCCAGCAGTCCTAATTCCAAGCGGACTGAAGCTTTCTTT. Translation gives CASSPNSKRTEAFF.

This sequence joins TRBV9 and TRBJ1-6, with D uncertain. CDR1 and CDR2 (germline): SGDLS, YYNGEE. V lost 3 bases and J lost 4, with 5 bases in between. The CDR3 is 13 residues long. The CDR3 loop reads CASSGDYNSPLHF. The CDR3, as DNA: TGTGCCAGCAGCGGAGATTATAATTCACCCCTCCACTTT.

V is TRBV9 and J is TRBJ2-3; 9 bases are shared with TRBD2. CDR3 length equals 16 residues. Per germline, CDR1 SGDLS and CDR2 YYNGEE. J gave up 9 bases and V 0 bases, and 11 bases lay outside the gene matches. The CDR3 reads CASSVGAGGSVGTQYF. In DNA form, the CDR3 reads TGTGCCAGCAGCGTAGGAGCGGGGGGCTCCGTGGGGACGCAGTATTTT.

The count of this clone is one. V and J are TRBV9 and TRBJ2-1, with TRBD2 as a possible D gene (6 bases). The CDR3 contains 16 residues. Trimming removed 2 bases from V and 3 bases from J, with 15 bases in between. Germline V CDR1 and CDR2: SGDLS, YYNGEE. CDR3 region: CASSVSGDEYYNEQFF. The CDR3 DNA follows: TGTGCCAGCAGCGTCTCGGGGGACGAATACTACAATGAGCAGTTCTTC.

The chain joins TRBV5-6 to TRBJ2-4; D perhaps matches TRBD2 (7 bases). Germline V gives CDR1 SGHDT, CDR2 YYEEEE. Trimming removed 2 bases at V and 0 bases at J, with 18 bases between. CDR3 length: 18 amino acids. The CDR3 nucleotides read TGTGCCAGCAGCTTCCGGGGGGCGTCAATACCAGCCAAAAACATTCAGTACTTC. As protein: CASSFRGASIPAKNIQYF.

The V and J genes are TRBV11-2 and TRBJ2-3; 7 bases map to TRBD1. Trimming removed 5 bases from V and 2 bases from J; junction bases left unmatched: 10. CDR3 size: 16 residues. Germline V gene sequence: CDR1 SGHAT, CDR2 FQNNGV. The CDR3 region is CASSAYLGQDTDTQYF. CDR3 bases: TGTGCCAGCAGCGCTTACCTCGGACAGGACACAGATACGCAGTATTTT.

On this clone itself: Other DNA sequences in this specimen translate into the identical CDR3. This chain connects TRBV7-9 to TRBJ1-5, with a weak D call TRBD1 (6 bases). CDR3 length equals 14 residues. Per the germline V gene, CDR1 is SEHNR and CDR2 is FQNEAQ (reference sequence). Deletions cut 3 bases from V and 4 bases from J, with 10 bases between. CDR3 bases: TGTGCCAGCAGCTTTTGGGACACTAATCAGCCCCAGCATTTT. The encoded protein is CASSFWDTNQPQHF.

The chain uses TRBV27 and TRBJ2-3; the D gene is possibly TRBD1 (6 bases). Germline V gene data show CDR1 as MNHEY and CDR2 as SMNVEV (reference sequence). The CDR3 is 16 amino acids. V lost 5 bases and J lost 0, with 15 bases in between. This chain's CDR3 is CASSPREGGSTDTQYF. CDR3 coding DNA: TGTGCCAGCAGTCCCCGAGAAGGGGGTAGCACAGATACGCAGTATTTT.

The V and J genes are TRBV11-2 and TRBJ2-1; 11 nucleotides align to TRBD2. CDR1 is SGHAT, CDR2 FQNNGV, per germline. The CDR3 has 18 amino acids. V lost 2 bases and J lost 2; bases outside the gene matches: 8. In DNA, the CDR3 is TGTGCCAGCAGCTTACGGCTAGCGGGGGGACGTCCCTACAATGAGCAGTTCTTC. Its protein product is CASSLRLAGGRPYNEQFF.

J is TRBJ2-7 and V is TRBV29-1, with D perhaps TRBD2 (5 bases). V was cut by 7 bases and J by 6 bases, with 10 bases left in between. CDR1 is SQVTM and CDR2 is ANQGSEA in the germline V gene. The CDR3 is 10 residues long. The CDR3: CSALEGEQYF. The CDR3, as DNA: TGCAGCGCGCTCGAGGGCGAGCAGTACTTC.

The CDR3 loop reads CASSLKGGISPLHF. Here the CDR3 DNA reads TGTGCCAGCAGCTTAAAGGGGGGGATTTCACCCCTCCACTTT. J is TRBJ1-6 and V is TRBV7-9; the D gene is possibly TRBD1 (6 bases). Germline V gene sequence: CDR1 SEHNR, CDR2 FQNEAQ (reference sequence). The CDR3 spans 14 residues. Trimming removed 2 bases from V and 9 bases from J, with 11 bases in between.

J is TRBJ2-5 and V is TRBV11-2, with a possible D match to TRBD1 (6 bases). In germline, CDR1 is SGHAT, CDR2 FQNNGV. The CDR3 runs to 17 residues. Trimming took off 0 bases at V and 5 bases at J, with 19 bases between the two ends. In nucleotides, the CDR3 is TGTGCCAGCAGCTTAGATGGTGGGGCAGGGGCAGCCGAGACCCAGTACTTC. As protein: CASSLDGGAGAAETQYF.

The chain has TRBV10-3 and TRBJ1-5; D is unclear. CDR1 ENHRY and CDR2 SYGVKD come from the germline V gene. V lost 2 bases to trimming and J lost 5 bases, with 7 bases between them. The CDR3 extends over 13 amino acids. The CDR3 sequence is CAISENGDQPQHF. CDR3 nucleotide sequence: TGTGCCATCAGTGAGAACGGGGATCAGCCCCAGCATTTT.

This clone came up a few times. V and J are TRBV7-3 and TRBJ2-5, with D maybe TRBD1 (5 bases). This CDR3 has 14 amino acids. V lost 4 bases and J lost 1, with 10 bases in between. From germline, CDR1 is SGHTA and CDR2 FQGTGA. The CDR3 DNA reads as TGTGCCAGCAGCTCCTCGACAGCCCAAGAGACCCAGTACTTC. Protein: CASSSSTAQETQYF.

This clone appeared once. In DNA form, the CDR3 reads TGTGCCAGCGGCAGGGCCAGCACAGATACGCAGTATTTT. It translates to CASGRASTDTQYF. The chain has TRBV7-2 and TRBJ2-3; the D gene is possibly TRBD1 (5 bases). V gave up 8 bases and J gave up 0 bases, with 9 bases separating them. Germline V gene sequence: CDR1 SGHTA, CDR2 FQGNSA. The CDR3 totals 13 residues.

The chain is built from TRBV19 and TRBJ2-1; TRBD2 is a possible D gene (7 bases). CDR1 and CDR2 from the germline V gene are LNHDA and SQIVND (reference sequence). V was clipped by 4 bases and J by 9 bases, with 10 bases between them. CDR3 length: 12 amino acids. The CDR3 sequence: CASSTGGLEQFF. Here the CDR3 DNA reads TGTGCCAGTAGTACGGGGGGCCTTGAGCAGTTCTTC.

This rearrangement joins TRBV2 to TRBJ2-7; possible D gene TRBD1, 5 bases. The CDR3 runs 12 residues. In germline, CDR1 is SNHLY, CDR2 FYNNEI. With 4 bases removed from V and 6 bases from J, the gap between germline ends came to 10 bases. CDR3 loop: CASSVGPGEQYF. The CDR3 DNA reads as TGTGCCAGCAGTGTGGGGCCGGGCGAGCAGTACTTC.

This clone was seen a single time. The rearrangement uses TRBV2 and TRBJ1-2, with D perhaps matching TRBD1 (5 bases). V lost 1 base and J 8 bases, leaving 11 bases between the germline ends. Germline loops: CDR1 SNHLY, CDR2 FYNNEI. The CDR3 length is 13 residues. The CDR3 sequence: CASSEGQGRGYTF. CDR3 sequence (DNA): TGTGCCAGCAGTGAAGGGCAGGGTAGAGGCTACACCTTC.

The chain links TRBV19 to TRBJ1-4; D call uncertain. This CDR3 spans 15 amino acids. V was shortened by 3 bases and J by 4 bases, with 12 bases between the two germline ends. Germline V gene data show CDR1 as LNHDA and CDR2 as SQIVND (reference sequence). The CDR3 loop is CASSIGQAGNEKLFF. DNA for the CDR3: TGTGCCAGTAGTATCGGTCAGGCGGGTAATGAAAAACTGTTTTTT.

The count of this clone is one. The chain links TRBV5-4 to TRBJ2-5; the match to TRBD2 covers 15 bases. Trimming took 6 bases from V and 2 from J; bases not matched to a gene: 5. Germline CDR1 SGHNT, CDR2 YYREEE (reference sequence). The CDR3 is 16 amino acids. In nucleotides, the CDR3 is TGTGCCAGCACCTACGGACTAGCGGGGGGGCAAGAGACCCAGTACTTC. Translation gives CASTYGLAGGQETQYF.

This clone has a single count. The chain carries TRBV5-1 and TRBJ1-1; 9 bases align to TRBD1. The germline V gene has CDR1 SGHRS and CDR2 YFSETQ. The CDR3 covers 15 residues. V lost 0 bases to trimming and J lost 11 bases; unmatched junction nucleotides: 11. The CDR3 DNA reads as TGCGCCAGCAGCTTGGACGCTACCCGGGACAGGGACGCTTTCTTT. Protein sequence: CASSLDATRDRDAFF.

The CDR3 nucleotides are TGTGCCAGCAGCTTAGGGGGAGATTCTGGCGAGCAGTACTTC. This gives the protein CASSLGGDSGEQYF. The chain carries TRBV11-3 and TRBJ2-7; maybe TRBD2 (5 bases). This CDR3 is 14 amino acids long. V gave up 1 base and J gave up 6 bases, with 13 bases separating them. Germline V lookup: CDR1 SGHNT, CDR2 YENEEA.